The 25 T cell receptor beta chains given below trace back to one sample, sequenced in a study of T-cell reconstitution after alpha-beta-depleted transplantation in children. A library of TCRbeta sequences, prepared with unique molecular identifiers, was generated. TCRdb ran MiXCR on the PCR reads and lists one entry per CDR3 protein. The sample includes around 300,000 distinct CDR3 sequences, approximately 23% of them seen just once. Sequenced material: PBMCs, mostly from graft donor cells, taken 180 days after TCRalphabeta/CD19-depleted stem cell transplant. The source is a male patient aged 5 to 17 who had a stem cell transplant for acute lymphoblastic leukemia, so the T cells may come from the graft donor.

This clonotype was recorded at least ten times. The chain has TRBV12-3 or TRBV12-4 and TRBJ2-1; 7 positions match TRBD2. Germline trimming cut 3 bases from V and 9 bases from J; bases unmatched to any gene: 2. The CDR3 contains 12 residues. CDR3 sequence (DNA): TGTGCCAGCAGTTTGGGCGGGAGTGAGCAGTTCTTC. As protein: CASSLGGSEQFF.

CDR3 sequence (DNA): TGTGCCAGCTCCGGGACTAGCGGCCCCTCCTACGAGCAGTACTTC. Amino acids: CASSGTSGPSYEQYF. V gene TRBV3-1 combines with J gene TRBJ2-7; TRBD2 agrees at 11 bases. V was pared by 8 bases and J by 0 bases, with 6 bases of the junction left unmatched. This CDR3 is 15 amino acids long. The germline V gene has CDR1 LGHDT and CDR2 YNNKEL (reference sequence).

The genes are TRBV18 and TRBJ2-3, with D possibly matching TRBD1 (5 bases). CDR1 and CDR2 from the germline V gene are KGHSH and LQKENI. This CDR3 is 14 amino acids long. V dropped 6 bases and J dropped 4 bases, with 14 bases sitting between them. The CDR3 spells CASSPQGFPDTQYF. Here the CDR3 DNA reads TGTGCCAGCTCTCCCCAGGGTTTCCCAGATACGCAGTATTTT.

The chain links TRBV6-5 to TRBJ1-5, with D perhaps matching TRBD1 (6 bases). V was trimmed by 2 bases and J by 6 bases, leaving 20 bases between them. This CDR3 region has 17 residues. CDR1 is MNHEY, CDR2 SVGAGI, per germline. This CDR3 is CASSYTSTGGATQPQHF. The CDR3 DNA reads TGTGCCAGCAGTTACACTTCGACTGGGGGGGCGACTCAGCCCCAGCATTTT.

V and J are TRBV4-1 and TRBJ2-7, with D possibly matching TRBD1 (5 bases). The CDR3 runs 16 residues. Germline CDR1 and CDR2: MGHRA and YSYEKL. V was cut by 2 bases and J by 3 bases, with 17 bases left in between. The CDR3 bases are TGCGCCAGCAGCCAACCCCAACAGGTACCCCTCTACGAGCAGTACTTC. Translating gives CASSQPQQVPLYEQYF.

J is TRBJ2-5 and V is TRBV24-1; the match to TRBD1 covers 9 bases. Germline CDR1 KGHDR, CDR2 SFDVKD. The CDR3 covers 16 residues. V shed 5 bases and J 4 bases; nucleotides not matched to a gene: 10. In nucleotides, the CDR3 is TGTGCCACCAGTGCCCCACCGGGACAGGGCCCAGAGACCCAGTACTTC. Protein sequence: CATSAPPGQGPETQYF.

The rearrangement joins TRBV5-1 to TRBJ2-1; D unclear. The V gene lost 0 bases and the J gene lost 10 bases, with 8 bases spanning the gap. The CDR3 length is 12 residues. CDR1 SGHRS and CDR2 YFSETQ come from the germline V gene. Here the CDR3 DNA reads TGCGCCAGCAGCTTGGTCGGTAGCGAGCAGTTCTTC. It translates to CASSLVGSEQFF.

The sample holds a few counts of this clonotype. The V and J genes are TRBV5-1 and TRBJ1-1; D gene unclear. Trimming left V 1 base short and J 1 base short, with 5 bases between. The CDR3 is 13 amino acids. From germline, CDR1 is SGHRS and CDR2 YFSETQ. The CDR3 sequence: CASSLQPNTEAFF. The DNA for the CDR3 is TGCGCCAGCAGCTTGCAGCCGAACACTGAAGCTTTCTTT.

The chain has TRBV6-2 or TRBV6-3 and TRBJ1-1, with D unresolved. CDR3 length: 13 residues. CDR1 is MNHEY, CDR2 SVGEGT, per germline. V lost 5 bases and J lost 0, with 7 bases in between. The CDR3 coding sequence is TGTGCCAGCAGTACTCGAATGAACACTGAAGCTTTCTTT. Amino acids: CASSTRMNTEAFF.

The chain couples TRBV6-5 to TRBJ2-3, with D possibly being TRBD1 or TRBD2 (5 bases each). This CDR3 is 13 amino acids long. In germline, CDR1 is MNHEY, CDR2 SVGAGI. Trimming took off 2 bases at V and 3 bases at J, with 6 bases between the two ends. CDR3 DNA: TGTGCCAGCAGTTACGAGGGGACAGATACGCAGTATTTT. Its protein is CASSYEGTDTQYF.

The gene calls are TRBV2 and TRBJ2-2; a weak D match, TRBD2 (5 bases). This CDR3 region has 16 residues. Trimming took off 8 bases at V and 1 base at J, with 17 bases between the two ends. Germline V gene data show CDR1 as SNHLY and CDR2 as FYNNEI. The CDR3 DNA reads as TGTGCCAGCGGGCAGAGGAAGCGGATGAACACCGGGGAGCTGTTTTTT. It codes for CASGQRKRMNTGELFF.

This clonotype has just one count. The chain recombines TRBV20-1 with TRBJ2-3; 12 positions match TRBD1. The V gene's germline CDR1 is DFQATT and CDR2 SNEGSKA (reference sequence). V trimming: 6 bases; J trimming: 5 bases; junction bases outside the gene matches: 3. The CDR3 covers 13 residues. As DNA, the CDR3 is TGCAGTGCAGGGACAGGGGGCAAAGATACGCAGTATTTT. Protein sequence: CSAGTGGKDTQYF.

This chain links TRBV27 with TRBJ2-3; 9 nucleotides match TRBD1. The CDR3 spans 14 residues. The J segment lost 4 bases and the V segment lost 8 bases, leaving 7 bases of the junction unmatched. The germline CDR1 and CDR2 sequences are MNHEY and SMNVEV (reference sequence). The CDR3 bases are TGTGCCAGCCGGAGGGACAGGGTCTCAGATACGCAGTATTTT. Translating gives CASRRDRVSDTQYF.

The V gene is TRBV18, the J gene TRBJ2-7; TRBD2 agrees at 12 bases. The germline CDR1 and CDR2 sequences are KGHSH and LQKENI. J lost 3 bases, V lost 3 bases, and 12 bases had no gene match. The CDR3 covers 18 residues. The chain's CDR3 is CASSPRTSGIPDHYEQYF. For the CDR3, the DNA is TGTGCCAGCTCACCGAGGACTAGCGGGATCCCCGATCACTACGAGCAGTACTTC. Full variable domain (missing parts from reference TRBV18 and TRBJ2-7): NAGVMQNPRHLVRRRGQEARLRCSPMKGHSHVYWYRQLPEEGLKFMVYLQKENIIDESGMPKERFSAEFPKEGPSILRIQQVVRGDSAAYFCASSPRTSGIPDHYEQYFGPGTRLTVT.

This sequence joins TRBV4-1 and TRBJ1-2; no firm D call. The CDR3 has 16 amino acids. Trimming shortened V by 4 bases and J by 4 bases, and 19 bases separated the two germline ends. Germline CDR1 MGHRA, CDR2 YSYEKL. The CDR3 loop reads CASSRHLGGPSYGYTF. The CDR3 nucleotides are TGCGCCAGCAGCCGGCATTTGGGAGGGCCAAGCTATGGCTACACCTTC.

The chain is built from TRBV7-6 and TRBJ1-4; D remains ambiguous. CDR1 and CDR2 from the germline V gene are SGHVS and FNYEAQ. This CDR3 spans 16 amino acids. V gave up 1 base and J gave up 4 bases, with 13 bases separating them. The CDR3 region has the DNA TGTGCCAGCAGCTTAGACCCAGTGGGAATTAATGAAAAACTGTTTTTT. Its translation: CASSLDPVGINEKLFF.

The V and J genes are TRBV12-3 or TRBV12-4 and TRBJ1-3; no reliable D call. The CDR3 runs 14 residues. V lost 6 bases, J lost 7 bases, and 16 bases lay in between. The CDR3 sequence: CASSQSGVWNTIYF. The DNA for the CDR3 is TGTGCCAGCAGCCAGTCCGGGGTATGGAACACCATATATTTT.

A few counts support this clonotype. The genes are TRBV10-3 and TRBJ2-7, with 9 bases lining up with TRBD2. The junction had 5 bases not matched to a gene; V was cut back by 5 bases and J by 0 bases. Germline loops: CDR1 ENHRY, CDR2 SYGVKD. This CDR3 contains 15 residues. CDR3 amino acids: CAISSGSGSSYEQYF. The CDR3 DNA is TGTGCCATCAGTAGCGGTAGCGGGAGCTCCTACGAGCAGTACTTC.

This clonotype was seen many times. The chain combines TRBV12-3 or TRBV12-4 with TRBJ1-5; weak D call: TRBD1 (6 bases). V was pared by 1 base and J by 1 base, with 8 bases between. CDR3 length equals 15 residues. CDR3 region: CASSLGTASNQPQHF. The CDR3 DNA reads as TGTGCCAGCAGTTTAGGGACAGCCAGCAATCAGCCCCAGCATTTT.

The V gene is TRBV20-1, the J gene TRBJ2-5, with TRBD2 matching 13 bases. V dropped 5 bases and J dropped 3; count of bases not matched to a gene: 3. The CDR3 spans 14 residues. Looked up from germline, CDR1 is DFQATT and CDR2 is SNEGSKA (reference sequence). The CDR3 spells CSAPLAGGKETQYF. The DNA of the CDR3 is TGCAGTGCTCCACTAGCGGGAGGGAAAGAGACCCAGTACTTC.

V usage is TRBV20-1 and J usage is TRBJ2-5; 8 bases are shared with TRBD1. CDR1 is DFQATT and CDR2 is SNEGSKA in the germline V gene (reference sequence). V gave up 6 bases and J gave up 6 bases; unmatched junction bases: 15. CDR3 length: 15 amino acids. The CDR3 region is CSARGQVLSGKTQYF. CDR3 DNA: TGCAGTGCACGGGGACAGGTCTTATCTGGGAAGACCCAGTACTTC.

The CDR3 loop is CASSPGARTEAFF. The CDR3 DNA is TGCGCCAGCAGCCCGGGGGCGCGGACTGAAGCTTTCTTT. The chain links TRBV5-1 to TRBJ1-1; maybe TRBD1 (6 bases). Germline V gene lookup returns CDR1 SGHRS and CDR2 YFSETQ. The CDR3 length is 13 residues. Trimming pared 4 bases from V and 5 bases from J, leaving 12 bases between.

Here the CDR3 reads CSARDNGGRVGYEQYF. CDR3 bases: TGCAGTGCTAGAGATAATGGGGGGAGGGTCGGTTACGAGCAGTACTTC. The rearrangement links TRBV20-1 to TRBJ2-7; 7 bases match TRBD2. This CDR3 has 16 amino acids. Trimming at V came to 0 bases and at J to 4 bases, leaving 12 bases not matched to a gene. Germline V CDR1 and CDR2: DFQATT, SNEGSKA (reference sequence).

The chain links TRBV20-1 to TRBJ1-2; TRBD1 matches 11 bases. The CDR3 length is 15 residues. V shed 1 base and J 3 bases; nucleotides not matched to a gene: 4. Germline V gene lookup returns CDR1 DFQATT and CDR2 SNEGSKA (reference sequence). CDR3 coding DNA: TGCAGTGCTAGAGGACTGGGACAGGGGGACTATGGCTACACCTTC. Translated, it gives CSARGLGQGDYGYTF.

The sample holds one count of this clonotype. The rearrangement links TRBV7-9 to TRBJ2-5; 8 nucleotides line up with TRBD2. The CDR3 sequence is 16 residues long. Trimming at V came to 1 base and at J to 3 bases, leaving 7 bases not matched to a gene. Germline V gene data show CDR1 as SEHNR and CDR2 as FQNEAQ (reference sequence). The CDR3 is CASSLEAGRAEETQYF. CDR3 bases: TGTGCCAGCAGCTTAGAGGCCGGGAGGGCCGAAGAGACCCAGTACTTC.